This entry is about one T cell receptor (beta chain). This sample is drawn from a study of blood T cell repertoires in COVID-19. In the study overall: The United States, Italy and Spain supplied acute and convalescent COVID-19 samples. PBMCs, B-cell-depleted T cells, or T cells provided the cDNA or gDNA that made up the material.

This CDR3 has 15 amino acids. Between the trimmed V and J ends, which lost 5 bases and 2 bases, there was a span of 16 bases. Germline CDR1 reads MNHEY; CDR2 reads SMNVEV (reference sequence). In the study's own analysis: It was from reference gene primer amplification that nucleated cell counts were estimated. Clones were read by immunoSEQ multiplex PCR, and TCRdb kept only the in-frame ones, dropping some. That table is the source of V, J and clone size, and D and trimming were worked out from the DNA. Of 40,000 to 50,000 clones listed, roughly 84% are singletons. The receptor's source is a human donor in a cohort sampled during active COVID-19. The specimen sequenced was peripheral blood. The rearrangement links TRBV27 to TRBJ2-7, with D unclear. The CDR3, as DNA: TGTGCCAGCAGTCCACGGCCGGGTCCCCCCTACGAGCAGTACTTC. Translated: CASSPRPGPPYEQYF.